The sequence of this T cell receptor (beta chain) was determined in a study of blood T cell repertoires in COVID-19. Method: immunoSEQ multiplex PCR; TCRdb's copy keeps in-frame clones and lacks some. In the table there are 400,000 to 450,000 clones, roughly 88% of which are singletons. Participants had their cohort set by participant-reported clinical history. Either two negative PCRs, clearance, or symptom resolution qualified Cohort 3 donors as recovered. Germline V gene lookup returns CDR1 MNHEY and CDR2 SMNVEV (reference sequence). V was pared by 5 bases and J by 4 bases, with 8 bases of the junction left unmatched. This CDR3 is 16 amino acids long.

Sequencing was done on a sample of PBMCs or T cells enriched from blood (not recorded which). The chain has TRBV27 and TRBJ2-2, with TRBD1 identical over 9 bases. This TCR was sampled from a man younger than 35 who had recovered from COVID-19. For the CDR3, the DNA is TGTGCCAGCAGTCTACACCGGGACAGGGTCACCGGGGAGCTGTTTTTT. Its translation is CASSLHRDRVTGELFF.